The 25 T cell receptor beta chains in this list originate from one sample, sequenced in a study of cytomegalovirus exposure and HLA in healthy donors. The PCR contained 60 Vbeta and 13 Jbeta primers. TCRdb keeps only in-frame clones here, not all; method: immunoSEQ multiplex PCR. This table holds around 180,000 clones, around four fifths found once. Sequenced input: PBMCs. The origin of the receptors is a woman aged 30 to 39 in good health and CMV-seropositive.

This sequence joins TRBV5-6 and TRBJ1-5; 9 positions agree with TRBD1. The CDR3 is made up of 19 amino acids. Unmatched junction bases numbered 22, after V lost 5 bases and J lost 7 bases. From germline, CDR1 is SGHDT and CDR2 YYEEEE. The DNA for the CDR3 is TGTGCCAGCAGTTACAGTGGGGGCCGGACGTGGACAGGGGAGCAGCCCCAGCATTTT. This codes for CASSYSGGRTWTGEQPQHF. Combining the CDR3 with reference TRBV5-6 and TRBJ1-5 gives the whole variable domain DAGVTQSPTHLIKTRGQQVTLRCSPKSGHDTVSWYQQALGQGPQFIFQYYEEEERQRGNFPDRFSGHQFPNYSSELNVNALLLGDSALYLCASSYSGGRTWTGEQPQHFGDGTRLSIL.

The J gene is TRBJ2-3, the V gene TRBV7-9, with unresolved D. CDR1 SEHNR and CDR2 FQNEAQ come from the germline V gene (reference sequence). The germline V and J ends were trimmed by 0 bases and 3 bases, with 7 bases remaining between them. The CDR3 loop spans 14 amino acids. CDR3 protein: CASSLAELTDTQYF. The CDR3 DNA reads as TGTGCCAGCAGCTTAGCTGAACTGACAGATACGCAGTATTTT.

The chain has TRBV19 and TRBJ2-2; 11 positions agree with TRBD2. This CDR3 is built from 15 residues. With V trimmed by 9 bases and J by 6 bases, 9 bases remained unmatched. CDR1 LNHDA and CDR2 SQIVND come from the germline V gene (reference sequence). The chain's CDR3 is CASGISGRGAGELFF. The CDR3, as DNA: TGTGCCAGCGGGATTAGCGGGAGGGGGGCCGGGGAGCTGTTTTTT.

The chain uses TRBV28 and TRBJ1-4; D might be TRBD1 (5 bases). CDR1 and CDR2 (germline): MDHEN, SYDVKM. The CDR3 runs 14 residues. The V end was cut by 8 bases, the J end by 4 bases, with 14 bases between. The CDR3: CASGAQTINEKLFF. The DNA of the CDR3 is TGTGCCAGCGGGGCCCAGACCATTAATGAAAAACTGTTTTTT. The variable domain in full, with the rest retrieved from reference TRBV28 and TRBJ1-4, is DVKVTQSSRYLVKRTGEKVFLECVQDMDHENMFWYRQDPGLGLRLIYFSYDVKMKEKGDIPEGYSVSREKKERFSLILESASTNQTSMYLCASGAQTINEKLFFGSGTQLSVL.

The chain links TRBV30 to TRBJ2-3; 14 bases map to TRBD2. CDR1 and CDR2 (germline): GTSNPN, SVGIG (reference sequence). V shed 3 bases, J shed 1 base, and the junction held 3 bases outside the gene matches. The CDR3 extends over 16 amino acids. This CDR3 is CAWRGLAGVGTDTQYF. Here the CDR3 DNA reads TGTGCCTGGAGGGGACTAGCGGGAGTCGGCACAGATACGCAGTATTTT.

This clone showed up just once. This chain connects TRBV6-1 to TRBJ2-7; TRBD2 matches 7 bases. Trimming cost V 1 base and J 7 bases; bases outside gene matches: 10. Germline CDR1 reads MNHNS; CDR2 reads SASEGT. The CDR3 contains 15 residues. The CDR3 coding sequence is TGTGCCAGCAGTGAAGGGACTAGACTAGTCCAGGAGCAGTACTTC. This gives the protein CASSEGTRLVQEQYF.

The chain uses TRBV30 and TRBJ1-3; D unclear. The V end lost 5 bases, the J end lost 2 bases, and 7 bases lay between the germline ends. Germline values: CDR1 GTSNPN, CDR2 SVGIG (reference sequence). The length of the CDR3 is 12 residues. The CDR3 DNA reads TGTGCCTGGTCAGGTGCTGGAAACACCATATATTTT. Its translation: CAWSGAGNTIYF.

J is TRBJ1-1 and V is TRBV9; 9 bases map to TRBD1. Per germline, CDR1 SGDLS and CDR2 YYNGEE. V lost 2 bases to trimming and J lost 5 bases; unmatched junction nucleotides: 1. The CDR3 runs to 13 residues. The CDR3 nucleotides are TGTGCCAGCAGCGTGACAGGGGGGACTGAAGCTTTCTTT. This codes for CASSVTGGTEAFF.

The chain employs TRBV5-1 and TRBJ2-1, with a possible D match to TRBD2 (5 bases). CDR3 size: 15 residues. Germline CDR1 and CDR2: SGHRS and YFSETQ. V dropped 6 bases and J dropped 6 bases, with 19 bases sitting between them. CDR3 residues: CASNPNGLAFNEQFF. CDR3 in DNA: TGCGCCAGCAACCCTAATGGGCTAGCATTCAATGAGCAGTTCTTC. Combining the CDR3 with reference TRBV5-1 and TRBJ2-1 gives the whole variable domain KAGVTQTPRYLIKTRGQQVTLSCSPISGHRSVSWYQQTPGQGLQFLFEYFSETQRNKGNFPGRFSGRQFSNSRSEMNVSTLELGDSALYLCASNPNGLAFNEQFFGPGTRLTVL.

The chain employs TRBV6-5 and TRBJ1-1; tentative D call: TRBD1 (6 bases). The CDR3 totals 13 residues. The ends were cut back, 4 bases at V and 9 bases at J, with 15 bases in the middle. Germline V gene lookup returns CDR1 MNHEY and CDR2 SVGAGI. The CDR3 sequence: CASSSISQGQAFF. CDR3 DNA sequence: TGTGCCAGCAGTTCGATCTCACAGGGTCAAGCTTTCTTT.

The rearrangement uses TRBV13 and TRBJ2-2; D perhaps matches TRBD2 (6 bases). CDR1 is PRHDT and CDR2 is FYEKMQ in the germline V gene (reference sequence). V lost 5 bases to trimming and J lost 4 bases, with 11 bases between them. The CDR3 loop spans 14 amino acids. The CDR3 nucleotides read TGTGCCAGCAGCGTGGGACTCGCCACCGGGGAGCTGTTTTTT. It specifies CASSVGLATGELFF.

This clone appeared once. This sequence joins TRBV5-1 and TRBJ2-3; 9 positions agree with TRBD2. This CDR3 has 16 residues. The germline V gene has CDR1 SGHRS and CDR2 YFSETQ. The V segment lost 4 bases and the J segment 1 base; nucleotides outside the gene matches: 7. The CDR3 DNA reads as TGCGCCAGCAGCACTGTCAGGACTAGCGGCACAGATACGCAGTATTTT. Translated, it gives CASSTVRTSGTDTQYF.

This clone came up once. The V call is TRBV14, the J call TRBJ1-1; TRBD1 is a possible D gene (6 bases). V shed 2 bases and J shed 4 bases, with 11 bases lying between them. The CDR3 extends over 14 amino acids. Germline CDR1 SGHDN, CDR2 FVKESK. For the CDR3, the DNA is TGTGCCAGCAGCCAAACAGGGTGGGGCACTGAAGCTTTCTTT. It yields the protein CASSQTGWGTEAFF.

The CDR3 protein is CASGGGEGGPEAFF. The CDR3 DNA follows: TGTGCCAGCGGGGGTGGGGAAGGGGGTCCTGAAGCTTTCTTT. The gene calls are TRBV6-1 and TRBJ1-1; weak D call: TRBD1 (6 bases). CDR1 and CDR2 from the germline V gene are MNHNS and SASEGT. There are 14 residues in the CDR3. V was cut by 8 bases and J by 6 bases, with 19 bases left in between.

V usage is TRBV5-8 and J usage is TRBJ2-7; 11 nucleotides line up with TRBD1. Germline lookup yields CDR1 SGHTS and CDR2 YDEGEE. V trimming: 0 bases; J trimming: 5 bases; junction bases outside the gene matches: 1. The CDR3 has 14 residues. In DNA form, the CDR3 reads TGTGCCAGCAGCTTGGGGACAGGGGGCGACGAGCAGTACTTC. This gives the protein CASSLGTGGDEQYF.

The chain employs TRBV11-2 and TRBJ1-1; TRBD1 aligns across 7 bases. This CDR3 region has 12 residues. The junction had 4 bases not matched to a gene; V was cut back by 5 bases and J by 7 bases. Per germline, CDR1 SGHAT and CDR2 FQNNGV. The CDR3 sequence is CASSQTGSEAFF. The DNA for the CDR3 is TGTGCCAGCAGCCAGACAGGGAGTGAAGCTTTCTTT.

This chain links TRBV7-8 with TRBJ1-1; D perhaps matches TRBD1 (6 bases). The CDR3 is made up of 16 amino acids. CDR1 SGHVS and CDR2 FQNEAQ come from the germline V gene. The V end was cut by 5 bases, the J end by 1 base, with 17 bases between. This chain's CDR3 is CASSPFFGQTNTEAFF. CDR3 DNA: TGTGCCAGCAGCCCCTTCTTCGGACAGACGAACACTGAAGCTTTCTTT.

J is TRBJ2-1 and V is TRBV29-1; 10 nucleotides line up with TRBD2. Germline V gene data show CDR1 as SQVTM and CDR2 as ANQGSEA. V was clipped by 2 bases and J by 6 bases; unmatched bases: 10. The CDR3 sequence is 16 residues long. The CDR3 region is CSVESRLAGEANEQFF. CDR3 in DNA: TGCAGCGTTGAATCCCGGCTAGCGGGAGAGGCCAATGAGCAGTTCTTC.

The rearrangement links TRBV6-1 to TRBJ1-5; 7 nucleotides line up with TRBD1. Germline values: CDR1 MNHNS, CDR2 SASEGT. Unmatched junction bases numbered 12, after V lost 6 bases and J lost 7 bases. The CDR3 spans 15 residues. DNA for the CDR3: TGTGCCAGCAGGATAGCTACAGGGGTAGAGCAGCCCCAGCATTTT. It encodes CASRIATGVEQPQHF.

The gene calls are TRBV7-3 and TRBJ2-1, with D unclear. CDR1 is SGHTA, CDR2 FQGTGA, per germline. CDR3 length: 12 residues. Trimming stripped 5 bases from V and 6 bases from J, with 8 bases between. CDR3 sequence (DNA): TGTGCCAGCAGCCGTACCGGCAATGAGCAGTTCTTC. It yields the protein CASSRTGNEQFF.

The chain uses TRBV27 and TRBJ2-7; TRBD2 is a possible D gene (6 bases). CDR3 length equals 15 residues. In germline, CDR1 is MNHEY, CDR2 SMNVEV (reference sequence). Trimming took off 3 bases at V and 2 bases at J, with 14 bases between the two ends. The CDR3 loop reads CASSFHGTPTYEQYF. For the CDR3, the DNA is TGTGCCAGCAGTTTCCACGGGACTCCAACCTACGAGCAGTACTTC.

V is TRBV30 and J is TRBJ1-5, with no clear D. The V and J ends lost 0 bases and 5 bases respectively, with 14 bases between them. Germline V gene data show CDR1 as GTSNPN and CDR2 as SVGIG (reference sequence). The CDR3 loop spans 15 amino acids. The CDR3 loop is CAWSVPISGDQPQHF. The DNA of the CDR3 is TGTGCCTGGAGTGTCCCCATTTCGGGTGATCAGCCCCAGCATTTT. The full variable domain, completed using reference TRBV30 and TRBJ1-5, is SQTIHQWPATLVQPVGSPLSLECTVEGTSNPNLYWYRQAAGRGLQLLFYSVGIGQISSEVPQNLSASRPQDRQFILSSKKLLLSDSGFYLCAWSVPISGDQPQHFGDGTRLSIL.

The chain couples TRBV9 to TRBJ1-5; D is unresolved. Germline CDR1 and CDR2: SGDLS and YYNGEE. The V end lost 0 bases, the J end lost 4 bases, and 11 bases lay between the germline ends. The CDR3 spans 15 residues. The CDR3 spells CASSVGGSENQPQHF. CDR3 DNA sequence: TGTGCCAGCAGCGTAGGCGGGTCAGAGAATCAGCCCCAGCATTTT. The full variable domain, in which reference TRBV9 and TRBJ1-5 provide the parts outside the CDR3, is DSGVTQTPKHLITATGQRVTLRCSPRSGDLSVYWYQQSLDQGLQFLIQYYNGEERAKGNILERFSAQQFPDLHSELNLSSLELGDSALYFCASSVGGSENQPQHFGDGTRLSIL.

The V call is TRBV30, the J call TRBJ1-5; 8 nucleotides match TRBD1. Germline CDR1 and CDR2: GTSNPN and SVGIG (reference sequence). This CDR3 is 19 amino acids long. After removal of 2 bases from V and 2 bases from J, the junction contained 17 bases not matched to a gene. The CDR3 coding sequence is TGTGCCTGGAGTCCCGCAGGGGGCTGGGGGTGGCTGGGCAATCAGCCCCAGCATTTT. It yields the protein CAWSPAGGWGWLGNQPQHF.

V gene TRBV6-1 combines with J gene TRBJ1-4, with D unresolved. Trimming took 6 bases from V and 8 from J, leaving 16 bases between them. Per the germline V gene, CDR1 is MNHNS and CDR2 is SASEGT. The CDR3 consists of 14 residues. CDR3: CASSRGLVGEKLFF. In DNA form, the CDR3 reads TGTGCCAGCAGCCGCGGGTTGGTTGGAGAAAAACTGTTTTTT.